Listed here are 27 T cell receptor beta chains from one sample, sequenced in a study of immune evolution from preneoplasia to lung adenocarcinoma. TCRdb keeps only in-frame clones here, not all; method: immunoSEQ multiplex PCR. Of about 8,000 clones listed, around 80% are singletons. Specimen: FFPE adjacent normal lung tissue. The origin of the receptors is a person aged 65 to 85 with lung adenocarcinoma.

The chain links TRBV6-6 to TRBJ1-2, with 7 nucleotides matching TRBD1. The CDR3 has 13 amino acids. Germline CDR1 reads MNHNY; CDR2 reads SVGAGI (reference sequence). Trimming at V came to 6 bases and at J to 7 bases, leaving 8 bases not matched to a gene. The chain's CDR3 is CASRRQGMGGYTF. For the CDR3, the DNA is TGTGCCAGCAGAAGACAGGGTATGGGTGGCTACACCTTC.

The V and J genes are TRBV4-1 and TRBJ1-1, with no clear D. The CDR3 consists of 14 residues. The germline V and J ends were trimmed by 2 bases and 3 bases, with 10 bases remaining between them. Germline CDR1 MGHRA, CDR2 YSYEKL. CDR3 in amino acids: CASSQKFGDTEAFF. CDR3 nucleotides: TGCGCCAGCAGCCAAAAGTTTGGGGACACTGAAGCTTTCTTT.

This sequence joins TRBV27 and TRBJ2-3; 9 bases match TRBD1. Unmatched junction bases numbered 15, after V lost 5 bases and J lost 9 bases. There are 16 residues in the CDR3. Per the germline V gene, CDR1 is MNHEY and CDR2 is SMNVEV (reference sequence). CDR3 in amino acids: CASSPSIRDRAKTQYF. CDR3 nucleotide sequence: TGTGCCAGCAGTCCATCCATCCGGGACAGGGCGAAAACGCAGTATTTT.

The chain uses TRBV7-9 and TRBJ1-1; D not certain. Germline assignment: CDR1 SEHNR and CDR2 FQNEAQ (reference sequence). This CDR3 contains 13 residues. V was cut by 5 bases and J by 4 bases, with 11 bases left in between. The CDR3 DNA follows: TGTGCCAGCAGCCGAAGTTCGGGCACTGAAGCTTTCTTT. It is translated as CASSRSSGTEAFF. Together with reference TRBV7-9 and TRBJ1-1, the CDR3 gives the full variable domain: DTGVSQNPRHKITKRGQNVTFRCDPISEHNRLYWYRQTLGQGPEFLTYFQNEAQLEKSRLLSDRFSAERPKGSFSTLEIQRTEQGDSAMYLCASSRSSGTEAFFGQGTRLTVV.

The chain combines TRBV30 with TRBJ2-5; a possible D gene is TRBD2 (6 bases). The CDR3 sequence is 13 residues long. V lost 5 bases, J lost 2 bases, and 12 bases lay in between. In germline, CDR1 is GTSNPN, CDR2 SVGIG (reference sequence). The CDR3 DNA reads as TGTGCCTGGGGGGACGGGAGACAAGAGACCCAGTACTTC. It encodes CAWGDGRQETQYF.

The chain uses TRBV5-6 and TRBJ2-7, with 12 bases fitting TRBD2. Looked up from germline, CDR1 is SGHDT and CDR2 is YYEEEE. This CDR3 comprises 16 residues. Germline trimming cut 5 bases from V and 3 bases from J; bases unmatched to any gene: 9. The chain's CDR3 is CASSLLAGGSYYEQYF. DNA of the CDR3: TGTGCCAGCAGTTTACTAGCGGGGGGTTCGTACTACGAGCAGTACTTC.

The chain is built from TRBV5-1 and TRBJ2-7; a possible D gene is TRBD1 (5 bases). V was trimmed by 0 bases and J by 6 bases, leaving 10 bases between them. The length of the CDR3 is 13 residues. Germline CDR1 is SGHRS and CDR2 is YFSETQ. CDR3 residues: CASSLAPGREQYF. The DNA of the CDR3 is TGCGCCAGCAGCTTGGCCCCAGGGCGCGAGCAGTACTTC.

V is TRBV7-2 and J is TRBJ2-5; TRBD1 matches 8 bases. Germline CDR1 is SGHTA and CDR2 is FQGNSA. The CDR3 has 14 amino acids. Trimming removed 2 bases from V and 6 bases from J; junction bases left unmatched: 5. CDR3 residues: CASSLRQGRQTQYF. DNA for the CDR3: TGTGCCAGCAGCTTACGACAGGGGAGGCAGACCCAGTACTTC.

The V and J genes are TRBV5-1 and TRBJ2-7; D is possibly TRBD1 (5 bases). Germline V gives CDR1 SGHRS, CDR2 YFSETQ. Trimming shortened V by 3 bases and J by 0 bases, and 13 bases separated the two germline ends. CDR3 length: 15 residues. The CDR3 sequence: CASSSQLGASYEQYF. DNA of the CDR3: TGCGCCAGCAGCTCACAGTTAGGGGCCTCCTACGAGCAGTACTTC.

This clone was recorded only once. V and J are TRBV19 and TRBJ2-1, with a weak D call TRBD1 (5 bases). Germline CDR1 LNHDA, CDR2 SQIVND (reference sequence). The CDR3 contains 11 residues. Trimming took off 5 bases at V and 7 bases at J, with 6 bases between the two ends. This chain's CDR3 is CASSSGNEQFF. CDR3 nucleotides: TGTGCCAGTAGTTCAGGGAATGAGCAGTTCTTC. Complete variable domain (other parts from reference TRBV19 and TRBJ2-1): DGGITQSPKYLFRKEGQNVTLSCEQNLNHDAMYWYRQDPGQGLRLIYYSQIVNDFQKGDIAEGYSVSREKKESFPLTVTSAQKNPTAFYLCASSSGNEQFFGPGTRLTVL.

This chain uses TRBV10-3 with TRBJ2-7; D might be TRBD1 or TRBD2, each matching 5 bases. V was cut by 9 bases and J by 2 bases, with 11 bases left in between. CDR1 and CDR2 (germline): ENHRY, SYGVKD. The CDR3 is made up of 12 amino acids. CDR3 protein: CAMGDGPYEQYF. The CDR3 DNA reads TGTGCCATGGGGGACGGGCCCTACGAGCAGTACTTC.

This chain joins TRBV29-1 and TRBJ1-3; D gene unclear. V shed 3 bases and J shed 0 bases, with 3 bases lying between them. CDR3 size: 12 residues. Germline CDR1 SQVTM, CDR2 ANQGSEA. The CDR3 region has the DNA TGCAGCGTTGACCTCTCTGGAAACACCATATATTTT. It is translated as CSVDLSGNTIYF.

The table lists this clone with a few counts. The rearrangement joins TRBV5-4 to TRBJ2-3; 7 bases match TRBD1. V shed 4 bases, J shed 5 bases, and the junction held 10 bases outside the gene matches. The CDR3 is made up of 15 amino acids. Germline V lookup: CDR1 SGHNT, CDR2 YYREEE (reference sequence). The chain's CDR3 is CASSRQGTGEDTQYF. In DNA, the CDR3 is TGTGCCAGCAGCCGACAGGGTACGGGTGAAGATACGCAGTATTTT.

The genes are TRBV5-6 and TRBJ1-6, with D perhaps TRBD1 (5 bases). V was trimmed by 6 bases and J by 14 bases, leaving 15 bases between them. Germline V lookup: CDR1 SGHDT, CDR2 YYEEEE. The CDR3 has 12 amino acids. The CDR3 loop is CASTVGLAALHF. The CDR3 DNA sequence: TGTGCCAGCACCGTGGGGCTTGCAGCCCTCCACTTT.

This rearrangement joins TRBV5-1 to TRBJ1-4; 8 bases align to TRBD1. The length of the CDR3 is 16 residues. Losses at the gene ends were 4 bases for V and 2 bases for J; bases not matched to a gene: 7. CDR1 and CDR2 (germline): SGHRS, YFSETQ. CDR3 nucleotides: TGCGCCAGCAGCCCCGGGACAGGTGGTACTAATGAAAAACTGTTTTTT. Protein: CASSPGTGGTNEKLFF.

The chain is built from TRBV20-1 and TRBJ1-5, with unresolved D. This CDR3 comprises 10 residues. V was shortened by 5 bases and J by 8 bases, with 7 bases between the two germline ends. Germline CDR1 reads DFQATT; CDR2 reads SNEGSKA (reference sequence). CDR3 DNA sequence: TGCAGTGCTGGGATTGAGCCCCAGCATTTT. This gives the protein CSAGIEPQHF.

V gene TRBV9 combines with J gene TRBJ2-1; tentatively, D is TRBD2 (5 bases). V lost 1 base and J 6 bases, leaving 11 bases between the germline ends. Germline CDR1 reads SGDLS; CDR2 reads YYNGEE. The CDR3 is 14 amino acids. CDR3: CASSVRFEGNEQFF. In DNA, the CDR3 is TGTGCCAGCAGCGTACGGTTCGAGGGCAATGAGCAGTTCTTC.

V and J are TRBV5-1 and TRBJ2-1; 13 bases match TRBD2. J was trimmed by 6 bases and V by 4 bases; bases with no gene match: 4. The CDR3 extends over 15 amino acids. CDR1 and CDR2 from the germline V gene are SGHRS and YFSETQ. CDR3 amino acids: CASSPGLAGLNEQFF. The CDR3 nucleotides are TGCGCCAGCAGCCCGGGACTAGCGGGGCTCAATGAGCAGTTCTTC.

This chain links TRBV5-6 with TRBJ1-1; perhaps TRBD1 as D (5 bases). The length of the CDR3 is 18 residues. The germline V and J ends were trimmed by 0 bases and 5 bases, with 23 bases remaining between them. The germline gives CDR1 SGHDT, CDR2 YYEEEE. This CDR3 is CASSLVGGMGTGGTEAFF. In nucleotides, the CDR3 is TGTGCCAGCAGCTTGGTTGGGGGGATGGGCACGGGAGGGACTGAAGCTTTCTTT.

DNA for the CDR3: TGTGCCAGCAGCTCCGACTACTACGAGCAGTACTTC. Translation: CASSSDYYEQYF. This chain uses TRBV7-9 with TRBJ2-7, with a possible D match to TRBD2 (5 bases). CDR3 length: 12 amino acids. V was pared by 4 bases and J by 3 bases, with 7 bases between. Germline V gene lookup returns CDR1 SEHNR and CDR2 FQNEAQ (reference sequence).

This rearrangement joins TRBV4-1 to TRBJ1-1; no clear D. This CDR3 is built from 14 residues. Trimming pared 0 bases from V and 1 base from J, leaving 6 bases between. Germline CDR1 MGHRA, CDR2 YSYEKL. Here the CDR3 reads CASSQDPANTEAFF. In DNA, the CDR3 is TGCGCCAGCAGCCAAGACCCGGCGAACACTGAAGCTTTCTTT.

The CDR3 region has the DNA TGTGCCTGGGCCCCAGCGAACACTGAAGCTTTCTTT. As protein: CAWAPANTEAFF. The genes are TRBV30 and TRBJ1-1; the D is unclear. The germline V and J ends were trimmed by 5 bases and 1 base, with 8 bases remaining between them. CDR1 and CDR2 from the germline V gene are GTSNPN and SVGIG (reference sequence). The CDR3 loop spans 12 amino acids.

The rearrangement joins TRBV20-1 to TRBJ2-1, with 8 positions matching TRBD2. The CDR3 covers 11 residues. After removal of 6 bases from V and 10 bases from J, the junction contained 5 bases not matched to a gene. Germline V gene data show CDR1 as DFQATT and CDR2 as SNEGSKA (reference sequence). CDR3 DNA sequence: TGCAGTGCGTCGTTAGCGGGAGAGCAGTTCTTC. Its protein product is CSASLAGEQFF.

This clone was seen just once. This chain uses TRBV2 with TRBJ1-5, with TRBD1 matching over 7 bases. Germline V CDR1 and CDR2: SNHLY, FYNNEI. This CDR3 has 14 residues. J lost 5 bases, V lost 6 bases, and 7 bases had no gene match. In DNA form, the CDR3 reads TGTGCCAGCAGCCCGGACAGGTTCCATCAGCCCCAGCATTTT. Encoded protein: CASSPDRFHQPQHF.

The V and J genes are TRBV1 and TRBJ2-7. TRBV1 constitutes a pseudogene. This CDR3 spans 13 amino acids. The CDR3 protein is CTSSSATSYEQYF. The CDR3 region has the DNA TGCACCAGCAGCTCAGCCACCTCCTACGAGCAGTACTTC.

Regarding this clone: At one end, the junction sequence differs from germline, possibly due to a read error. The J gene is TRBJ2-2, the V gene TRBV7-7; D is perhaps TRBD2 (6 bases). Germline V gives CDR1 SSHAT, CDR2 FNYEAQ (reference sequence). CDR3 length equals 14 residues. The CDR3 spells CASSLTGGTGELFF. DNA for the CDR3: TGTGCTAGCAGCTTAACTGGAGGGACCGGGGAGCTGTTTTTT.

This chain joins TRBV7-3 and TRBJ2-1; 7 bases are a match to TRBD1. The CDR3 loop spans 15 amino acids. The germline CDR1 and CDR2 sequences are SGHTA and FQGTGA. After removal of 5 bases from V and 2 bases from J, the junction contained 6 bases not matched to a gene. CDR3 coding DNA: TGTGCCAGCAGCAACACAGGGGAAACCTACAATGAGCAGTTCTTC. It specifies CASSNTGETYNEQFF.